The next 4 T cell receptor beta chains were all read from a single sample in a study of T cell changes during pregnancy in multiple sclerosis. This table comes from immunoSEQ multiplex PCR, and its TCRdb copy is limited to in-frame clones, with some not included. The profile shows approximately 100,000 clones, approximately 93% of them singletons. Here the sequenced sample was peripheral blood, taken after pregnancy. Receptors originate from a female donor with multiple sclerosis, enrolled in a pregnancy study.

This sequence joins TRBV5-1 and TRBJ2-7, with 8 bases fitting TRBD2. The V gene's germline CDR1 is SGHRS and CDR2 YFSETQ. The CDR3 length is 15 residues. The V gene end was trimmed by 7 bases and the J gene end by 4 bases; junction bases not matched to a gene: 13. The CDR3 nucleotides are TGCGCCAGCTCGCTAGCGGGCGCTAACCTATACGAGCAGTACTTC. Residues: CASSLAGANLYEQYF.

V is TRBV9 and J is TRBJ2-7; 7 bases agree with TRBD1. Germline V gene sequence: CDR1 SGDLS, CDR2 YYNGEE. V was pared by 4 bases and J by 1 base, with 11 bases of the junction left unmatched. The CDR3 has 16 amino acids. The CDR3 bases are TGTGCCAGCAGCCCAAGGACAGGAACTACTTCCTACGAGCAGTACTTC. Protein: CASSPRTGTTSYEQYF.

Only a few counts were recorded for this clone. The chain joins TRBV4-2 to TRBJ2-2; a possible D gene is TRBD2 (6 bases). V gave up 4 bases and J gave up 0 bases, with 15 bases separating them. The CDR3 consists of 17 residues. Germline V gene lookup returns CDR1 LGHNA and CDR2 YNFKEQ. CDR3: CASSLEARGTNTGELFF. The CDR3, as DNA: TGTGCCAGCAGCCTTGAGGCACGGGGGACGAACACCGGGGAGCTGTTTTTT.

This clone came up a few times. The gene calls are TRBV30 and TRBJ1-3; 7 nucleotides line up with TRBD1. Per germline, CDR1 GTSNPN and CDR2 SVGIG (reference sequence). CDR3 length: 14 amino acids. CDR3 in amino acids: CGGEGALFGNTIYF. CDR3 bases: TGTGGGGGAGAGGGGGCGTTATTCGGAAACACCATATATTTT.